Below are 26 T cell receptor beta chains sequenced from a single sample in a study of cytomegalovirus exposure and HLA in healthy donors. The PCR contained 60 Vbeta and 13 Jbeta primers. Libraries were prepared by immunoSEQ multiplex PCR; TCRdb keeps only in-frame clonotypes and omits some of them. There are 150,000 to 200,000 clones in the sample; 75% to 85% occur only once, and roughly 1.6% lies in the top ten. The material sequenced was PBMCs. The receptors were gathered from a man between 18 and 35 years old in good health and CMV-seronegative.

The chain employs TRBV5-4 and TRBJ2-7; 7 bases are shared with TRBD1. Unmatched junction bases numbered 9, after V lost 4 bases and J lost 2 bases. Germline values: CDR1 SGHNT, CDR2 YYREEE (reference sequence). CDR3 length equals 15 residues. The CDR3 reads CASSLGWTGAYEQYF. The DNA for the CDR3 is TGTGCCAGCAGCCTGGGATGGACAGGCGCCTACGAGCAGTACTTC. Combining the CDR3 with reference TRBV5-4 and TRBJ2-7 gives the whole variable domain ETGVTQSPTHLIKTRGQQVTLRCSSQSGHNTVSWYQQALGQGPQFIFQYYREEENGRGNFPPRFSGLQFPNYSSELNVNALELDDSALYLCASSLGWTGAYEQYFGPGTRLTVT.

On this clone: Different DNA sequences within this sample yield the same CDR3. The rearrangement uses TRBV10-2 and TRBJ1-4, with 9 bases that match TRBD1. This CDR3 spans 16 amino acids. The V segment lost 6 bases and the J segment 7 bases; nucleotides outside the gene matches: 12. Germline CDR1 and CDR2: WSHSY and SAAADI. The CDR3 spells CASSRNEQGASEKLFF. CDR3 bases: TGCGCCAGCAGCCGAAACGAACAGGGGGCTTCTGAAAAACTGTTTTTT.

The CDR3: CASSEARAGVSTDTQYF. Written as DNA, the CDR3 is TGTGCCAGCAGTGAAGCACGGGCGGGCGTCAGCACAGATACGCAGTATTTT. This chain links TRBV6-1 with TRBJ2-3; possible D gene TRBD2, 5 bases. Trimming cost V 0 bases and J 0 bases, with 13 bases left between them. Per the germline V gene, CDR1 is MNHNS and CDR2 is SASEGT. CDR3 size: 17 residues.

This sequence joins TRBV7-9 and TRBJ2-1; weak D call: TRBD1 (6 bases). Germline V gene lookup returns CDR1 SEHNR and CDR2 FQNEAQ (reference sequence). The CDR3 runs to 15 residues. Trimming cost V 5 bases and J 4 bases, with 15 bases left between them. The CDR3 bases are TGTGCCAGCAGCCGAGTTGGGACAACGTACAATGAGCAGTTCTTC. Translated: CASSRVGTTYNEQFF.

This rearrangement joins TRBV6-1 to TRBJ2-3; a possible D gene is TRBD2 (6 bases). Germline CDR1 MNHNS, CDR2 SASEGT. The CDR3 spans 13 residues. Trimming removed 6 bases from V and 8 bases from J, with 15 bases in between. CDR3 region: CASSQPGERTQYF. CDR3 nucleotide sequence: TGTGCCAGCAGCCAACCGGGGGAGCGTACGCAGTATTTT.

The gene calls are TRBV27 and TRBJ2-7; D perhaps matches TRBD1 (6 bases). The CDR3 sequence is 17 residues long. Germline lookup yields CDR1 MNHEY and CDR2 SMNVEV (reference sequence). Trimming removed 5 bases from V and 1 base from J, with 21 bases in between. CDR3 sequence (DNA): TGTGCCAGCAGTAGGGACACCCTAGAGAGCCGTTCCTACGAGCAGTACTTC. It specifies CASSRDTLESRSYEQYF.

This rearrangement joins TRBV6-6 to TRBJ1-3; 8 nucleotides align to TRBD1. The ends lost 7 bases at V and 2 bases at J; junction bases unmatched: 4. CDR3 length: 14 amino acids. From germline, CDR1 is MNHNY and CDR2 SVGAGI (reference sequence). CDR3 in amino acids: CASKETGAGNTIYF. Written as DNA, the CDR3 is TGTGCCAGCAAAGAGACAGGGGCTGGAAACACCATATATTTT.

This clone is judged medium-sized. This sequence joins TRBV6-4 and TRBJ2-2; D is unresolved. V was pared by 0 bases and J by 4 bases, with 6 bases between. Germline CDR1 and CDR2: MRHNA and SNTAGT. CDR3 size: 14 residues. Here the CDR3 reads CASSDSQATGELFF. CDR3 nucleotide sequence: TGTGCCAGCAGTGACTCTCAGGCCACCGGGGAGCTGTTTTTT.

The chain uses TRBV28 and TRBJ1-2; 7 nucleotides align to TRBD1. Germline CDR1 is MDHEN and CDR2 is SYDVKM. Losses at the gene ends were 8 bases for V and 4 bases for J; bases not matched to a gene: 7. The CDR3 extends over 13 amino acids. DNA of the CDR3: TGTGCCAGCGGTCCGGGACAGAGCTATGGCTACACCTTC. It is translated as CASGPGQSYGYTF.

The V call is TRBV14, the J call TRBJ2-2, with 10 bases lining up with TRBD1. Germline loops: CDR1 SGHDN, CDR2 FVKESK. This CDR3 has 14 residues. V gave up 4 bases and J gave up 5 bases; unmatched junction bases: 1. The CDR3 is CASSRDRGTGELFF. DNA for the CDR3: TGTGCCAGCAGCCGGGACAGGGGAACCGGGGAGCTGTTTTTT.

The chain employs TRBV27 and TRBJ2-1; TRBD2 aligns across 7 bases. The germline V gene encodes CDR1 MNHEY and CDR2 SMNVEV (reference sequence). The CDR3 contains 13 residues. Trimming cost V 5 bases and J 5 bases; bases outside gene matches: 3. The CDR3 coding sequence is TGTGCCAGCAGTCCCGGGAGGAACAATGAGCAGTTCTTC. This sequence encodes CASSPGRNNEQFF.

Points on this clone: This specimen includes other DNA sequences encoding the same CDR3. The chain is built from TRBV6-5 and TRBJ1-4; weak D call: TRBD1 (5 bases). Per germline, CDR1 MNHEY and CDR2 SVGAGI. V lost 6 bases and J lost 7, with 15 bases in between. This CDR3 spans 14 amino acids. The CDR3 region is CASSYGRAGEKLFF. CDR3 in DNA: TGTGCCAGCAGCTACGGCAGGGCAGGTGAAAAACTGTTTTTT.

This clone was picked up one time. CDR3 sequence: CASSEDVQINSPLHF. CDR3 coding DNA: TGTGCCAGCAGTGAAGATGTACAGATTAATTCACCCCTCCACTTT. This chain connects TRBV6-1 to TRBJ1-6; D gene uncertain. CDR3 length: 15 amino acids. CDR1 is MNHNS and CDR2 is SASEGT in the germline V gene. Trimming took 1 base from V and 6 from J, leaving 10 bases between them.

The V and J genes are TRBV21-1 and TRBJ1-1; the table's D call, TRBD1, was not checked against the DNA. TRBV21-1 is flagged as a pseudogene. This CDR3 region has 12 residues. CDR3 in DNA: TGTGCCAGGAGGGGGTGGAACACTGAAGCTTTCTTT. This translates into CARRGWNTEAFF.

V usage is TRBV4-2 and J usage is TRBJ1-2, with 7 nucleotides matching TRBD1. Germline values: CDR1 LGHNA, CDR2 YNFKEQ. Trimming removed 0 bases from V and 1 base from J; junction bases left unmatched: 2. The CDR3 extends over 15 amino acids. The CDR3 here is CASSQEGQLNYGYTF. The CDR3 bases are TGTGCCAGCAGCCAAGAGGGACAGCTTAACTATGGCTACACCTTC.

This clone was found a few times. The chain employs TRBV28 and TRBJ1-1, with unresolved D. CDR3 size: 11 residues. CDR1 and CDR2 from the germline V gene are MDHEN and SYDVKM. V was shortened by 3 bases and J by 11 bases, with 10 bases between the two germline ends. CDR3 in DNA: TGTGCCAGCAGTTTCCGGGGTTCGGCTTTCTTT. Translated: CASSFRGSAFF.

This clone is a singleton in its sample. V and J are TRBV5-1 and TRBJ2-5; 8 bases map to TRBD2. The V gene end was trimmed by 4 bases and the J gene end by 1 base; junction bases not matched to a gene: 12. Germline CDR1 reads SGHRS; CDR2 reads YFSETQ. This CDR3 contains 17 residues. The CDR3 loop reads CASSLLTGGASQETQYF. The CDR3 DNA sequence: TGCGCCAGCAGCCTGCTAACCGGGGGGGCGTCCCAAGAGACCCAGTACTTC. Full variable domain (remainder filled in from reference TRBV5-1 and TRBJ2-5): KAGVTQTPRYLIKTRGQQVTLSCSPISGHRSVSWYQQTPGQGLQFLFEYFSETQRNKGNFPGRFSGRQFSNSRSEMNVSTLELGDSALYLCASSLLTGGASQETQYFGPGTRLLVL.

The chain is built from TRBV4-2 and TRBJ2-7, with TRBD2 matching over 8 bases. CDR1 is LGHNA and CDR2 is YNFKEQ in the germline V gene. J lost 2 bases, V lost 5 bases, and 11 bases had no gene match. This CDR3 comprises 16 residues. The CDR3 here is CASSAAAGGTPYEQYF. The CDR3 DNA sequence: TGTGCCAGCAGCGCGGCGGCGGGAGGCACCCCCTACGAGCAGTACTTC.

The chain has TRBV19 and TRBJ1-2, with TRBD1 matching 7 bases. The CDR3 runs 18 residues. Germline lookup yields CDR1 LNHDA and CDR2 SQIVND (reference sequence). J gave up 0 bases and V 7 bases, and 17 bases lay outside the gene matches. CDR3 coding DNA: TGTGCCAGTATGAAAAAAACCGGGACAGCCGTGACTAACTATGGCTACACCTTC. This codes for CASMKKTGTAVTNYGYTF.

The CDR3 region has the DNA TGTGCCAGCCGCGAGGGACTGCGGGCCAACGTCCTGACTTTC. Its protein is CASREGLRANVLTF. This chain joins TRBV7-9 and TRBJ2-6, with D perhaps matching TRBD2 (6 bases). V was shortened by 8 bases and J by 5 bases, with 13 bases between the two germline ends. The germline gives CDR1 SEHNR, CDR2 FQNEAQ (reference sequence). The CDR3 has 14 residues.

V usage is TRBV28 and J usage is TRBJ1-1; no reliable D call. Deletions cut 5 bases from V and 1 base from J, with 8 bases between. Germline V CDR1 and CDR2: MDHEN, SYDVKM. This CDR3 contains 13 residues. The CDR3 region is CASSPSGNTEAFF. As DNA, the CDR3 is TGTGCCAGCAGTCCCTCAGGGAACACTGAAGCTTTCTTT.

This clone showed up just a few times. V is TRBV15 and J is TRBJ2-3; D call uncertain. Trimming removed 0 bases from V and 5 bases from J, with 18 bases in between. This CDR3 spans 17 amino acids. Per the germline V gene, CDR1 is LNHNV and CDR2 is YYDKDF (reference sequence). The CDR3 coding sequence is TGTGCCACCAGCAGAGACCCAATGGGCCTTTCCAGAGATACGCAGTATTTT. It codes for CATSRDPMGLSRDTQYF.

The chain employs TRBV28 and TRBJ2-2, with D possibly TRBD2 on 5 matching bases. V lost 8 bases to trimming and J lost 5 bases, with 15 bases between them. Looked up from germline, CDR1 is MDHEN and CDR2 is SYDVKM. This CDR3 comprises 14 residues. This CDR3 is CASVRGGSTGELFF. The CDR3 nucleotides read TGTGCCAGCGTACGGGGTGGGAGTACCGGGGAGCTGTTTTTT.

The chain has TRBV5-1 and TRBJ2-5; the match to TRBD1 covers 7 bases. The J call may be incorrect, as the DNA end agrees better with TRBJ2-7. The CDR3 covers 15 residues. From germline, CDR1 is SGHRS and CDR2 YFSETQ. CDR3 DNA sequence: TGCGCCAGCAGCTTGGATCCAGGGGGTACCTACGAGCAGTACTTC. Protein sequence: CASSLDPGGTYEQYF.

The chain uses TRBV2 and TRBJ1-1; 9 nucleotides match TRBD1. The CDR3 is made up of 14 amino acids. J lost 3 bases, V lost 1 base, and 0 bases had no gene match. Germline CDR1 reads SNHLY; CDR2 reads FYNNEI. CDR3 sequence: CASSEGQGDTEAFF. In DNA form, the CDR3 reads TGTGCCAGCAGTGAAGGACAGGGGGACACTGAAGCTTTCTTT.

The J gene is TRBJ2-3, the V gene TRBV28; D is possibly TRBD1 (5 bases). CDR1 is MDHEN and CDR2 is SYDVKM in the germline V gene. The CDR3 extends over 14 amino acids. Trimming removed 4 bases at V and 0 bases at J, with 8 bases between. CDR3 in DNA: TGTGCCAGCAGTTACTACAGGAGCACAGATACGCAGTATTTT. Its protein product is CASSYYRSTDTQYF.